This T cell receptor beta chain was identified in a study of T-cell reconstitution after alpha-beta-depleted transplantation in children. Study observations and caveats: Several hundred expanded graft clones reportedly gave rise to the alpha-beta T cells present about two months after transplant. Fresh T-cell production supplied most of the T-cell counts and diversity seen one year after transplant. TCRbeta diversity was high at day 60 in some patients (a result of surviving recipient T cells and thymic progenitors).

The CDR3 loop spans 14 amino acids. V was pared by 0 bases and J by 6 bases, with 12 bases between. Germline loops: CDR1 MGHRA, CDR2 YSYEKL. The authors prepared the TCRbeta library with unique molecular identifiers. TCRdb re-derived calls from the PCR reads in MiXCR, one entry per CDR3 protein. The sample has 700,000 to 950,000 distinct CDR3 sequences, 15% to 20% seen once; the top ten hold approximately 5%. This clonotype has at least ten counts. Its cognate antigen is unknown. The sequencing here drew on PBMCs, mostly from graft donor cells, taken 360 days after TCRalphabeta/CD19-depleted stem cell transplant. The TCR originated in a male patient under 18 who had a stem cell transplant for acute lymphoblastic leukemia, so the T cells may come from the graft donor. The chain carries TRBV4-1 and TRBJ2-7; perhaps TRBD1 as D (6 bases). The CDR3 DNA reads as TGCGCCAGCAGCCAAGATATAATGGGGGCCGAGCAGTACTTC. This sequence encodes CASSQDIMGAEQYF.